The clone carrying this T cell receptor (beta chain) was seen more than once but under ten times. What it binds is not known. The data were obtained in a study of CD8 T cells in ankylosing spondylitis. Study observations and caveats: Enrichment of disease-linked clones was reportedly significant in matched ankylosing spondylitis synovial fluid.

The length of the CDR3 is 17 residues. Germline V gene sequence: CDR1 SGHVS, CDR2 FQNEAQ. With 2 bases removed from V and 1 base from J, the gap between germline ends came to 17 bases. TCRdb re-called the 5' RACE reads with MiXCR, one entry per CDR3 protein. The sample yields roughly 260,000 distinct CDR3 sequences, 15% to 20% seen once. The sequence was collected from a male donor with ankylosing spondylitis or in good health (not recorded which). Sequenced material: blood, either unsorted or a sorted T cell fraction (not recorded which). The chain employs TRBV7-8 and TRBJ1-1; unclear D gene. The CDR3 loop reads CASSLSGLLSWNTEAFF. The CDR3 DNA sequence: TGTGCCAGCAGCTTATCAGGTCTCTTATCGTGGAACACTGAAGCTTTCTTT.